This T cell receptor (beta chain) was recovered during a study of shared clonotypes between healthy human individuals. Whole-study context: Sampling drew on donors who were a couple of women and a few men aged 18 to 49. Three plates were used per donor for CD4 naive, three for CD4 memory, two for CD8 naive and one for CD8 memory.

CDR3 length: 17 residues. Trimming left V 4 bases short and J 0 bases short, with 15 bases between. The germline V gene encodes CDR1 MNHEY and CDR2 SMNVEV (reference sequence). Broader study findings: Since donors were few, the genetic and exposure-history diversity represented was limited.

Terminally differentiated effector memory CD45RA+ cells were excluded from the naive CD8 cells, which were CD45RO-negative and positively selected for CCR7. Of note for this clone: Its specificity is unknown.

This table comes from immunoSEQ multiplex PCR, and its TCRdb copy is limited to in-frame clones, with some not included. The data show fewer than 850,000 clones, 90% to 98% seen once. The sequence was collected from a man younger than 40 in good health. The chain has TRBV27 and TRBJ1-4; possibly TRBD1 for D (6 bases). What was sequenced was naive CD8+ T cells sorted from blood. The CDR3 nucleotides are TGTGCCAGCAGTTCTCAACAGGGCGGTGCAACTAATGAAAAACTGTTTTTT. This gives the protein CASSSQQGGATNEKLFF.